Listed below are T cell receptor beta chains from one sample, sequenced in a study of T cell changes during pregnancy in multiple sclerosis. Method: immunoSEQ multiplex PCR; TCRdb's copy keeps in-frame clones and lacks some. The data hold tens of thousands of clones, with around 90% observed a single time. The sequencing used peripheral blood, collected in the first trimester of pregnancy. The receptors shown here come from a female donor in good health, enrolled as a control in a pregnancy study. CDR3s include the opening cysteine and the closing phenylalanine or tryptophan. The D gene is left open where the match is weak. Not every row has a clone size; where given, it reads once, few, many or a size class.

clone_size d_call j_call v_call cdr3_aa cdr3_nt
. TRBD2 TRBJ2-7 TRBV7-6 CASSPSVTSGGHEQYF TGTGCCAGCAGCCCAAGCGTGACTAGCGGGGGTCACGAGCAGTACTTC
. . TRBJ1-2 TRBV7-8 CASSLGTGFLAYGYTF TGTGCCAGCAGCTTAGGTACAGGGTTTTTAGCATATGGCTACACCTTC
. TRBD1 TRBJ1-1 TRBV27 CASSAQGDNTEAFF TGTGCCAGCAGTGCTCAGGGGGATAACACTGAAGCTTTCTTT
. . TRBJ2-1 TRBV4-1 CASSQPTRRGPNNEQFF TGCGCCAGCAGCCAGCCTACTCGGCGGGGGCCGAACAATGAGCAGTTCTTC
. TRBD2 TRBJ2-1 TRBV6-5 CASFGLAGPFF TGTGCCAGCTTCGGACTAGCGGGTCCGTTCTTC
. TRBD1 TRBJ2-7 TRBV29-1 CSAGQGSSYEQYF TGCAGCGCCGGACAGGGGTCTTCCTACGAGCAGTACTTC
. TRBD2 TRBJ2-7 TRBV7-2 CASSLGPSGGFYEQYF TGTGCCAGCAGCTTAGGTCCTAGCGGGGGATTCTACGAGCAGTACTTC
. TRBD1 TRBJ1-4 TRBV6-5 CASSDRAGWEKLFF TGTGCCAGCAGCGACAGGGCGGGATGGGAAAAACTGTTTTTT
. . TRBJ1-1 TRBV28 CASSFTTGNTEAFF TGTGCCAGCAGTTTCACCACGGGGAACACTGAAGCTTTCTTT
once TRBD2 TRBJ2-5 TRBV30 CAWRGGKKTQYF TGTGCCTGGCGGGGGGGCAAAAAGACCCAGTACTTC
once . TRBJ1-1 TRBV10-1 CASSELPAGVASEAFF TGCGCCAGCAGTGAGTTACCCGCAGGGGTGGCGTCTGAAGCTTTCTTT
once TRBD1 TRBJ1-2 TRBV5-1 CASSGGQGDYGYTF TGCGCCAGCAGCGGAGGACAGGGCGACTATGGCTACACCTTC